The 32 T cell receptor beta chains below were found in one sample sequenced in a study of T cell responses to AZD1222 COVID-19 vaccine. Method: immunoSEQ multiplex PCR; TCRdb's copy keeps in-frame clones and lacks some. The sample holds some 130,000 clones, 85% to 95% seen once. The specimen was peripheral blood, collected on day 0 of AZD1222 vaccination. These receptor sequences come from an adult in good health.

This chain connects TRBV9 to TRBJ1-6; D remains ambiguous. There are 16 residues in the CDR3. With 0 bases removed from V and 1 base from J, the gap between germline ends came to 8 bases. The germline gives CDR1 SGDLS, CDR2 YYNGEE. CDR3 amino acids: CASSVGTGSYNSPLHF. The CDR3 nucleotides read TGTGCCAGCAGCGTAGGGACGGGGTCCTATAATTCACCCCTCCACTTT.

This chain joins TRBV4-1 and TRBJ1-1; the D gene is possibly TRBD1 (5 bases). CDR3 length: 15 residues. V was clipped by 0 bases and J by 2 bases, with 10 bases between them. Germline lookup yields CDR1 MGHRA and CDR2 YSYEKL. The CDR3 nucleotides are TGCGCCAGCAGCCAAGAGCCTGGGGCAAACACTGAAGCTTTCTTT. Translating it yields CASSQEPGANTEAFF.

J is TRBJ1-1 and V is TRBV6-1; weak D call: TRBD1 (5 bases). The CDR3 is 16 residues long. Trimming removed 2 bases from V and 2 bases from J, with 15 bases in between. Germline V gene sequence: CDR1 MNHNS, CDR2 SASEGT. CDR3 region: CASSESLMGPNTEAFF. The CDR3 bases are TGTGCCAGCAGTGAATCATTGATGGGGCCTAACACTGAAGCTTTCTTT.

The chain recombines TRBV7-2 with TRBJ2-7; 13 bases agree with TRBD2. This CDR3 has 16 residues. In germline, CDR1 is SGHTA, CDR2 FQGNSA. J lost 6 bases, V lost 5 bases, and 10 bases had no gene match. CDR3 residues: CASSETSGGPHREQYF. The CDR3 bases are TGTGCCAGCAGCGAGACTAGCGGGGGGCCGCACCGCGAGCAGTACTTC.

The chain links TRBV19 to TRBJ2-1, with D perhaps matching TRBD1 or TRBD2 (6 bases each). CDR1 is LNHDA and CDR2 is SQIVND in the germline V gene (reference sequence). Trimming shortened V by 5 bases and J by 5 bases, and 13 bases separated the two germline ends. CDR3 length: 14 residues. The CDR3 loop reads CASSLGGANNEQFF. The CDR3 DNA sequence: TGTGCCAGTAGTCTGGGGGGCGCGAACAATGAGCAGTTCTTC.

This clone was seen a handful of times. The rearrangement links TRBV12-3 or TRBV12-4 to TRBJ2-7; D not resolved. This CDR3 is 11 amino acids long. Trimming shortened V by 6 bases and J by 2 bases, and 5 bases separated the two germline ends. CDR3 loop: CASRVTYEQYF. The CDR3 DNA sequence: TGTGCCAGCAGGGTTACCTACGAGCAGTACTTC.

This clone came up once. The chain joins TRBV2 to TRBJ1-3, with D perhaps matching TRBD1 (5 bases). This CDR3 region has 15 residues. Trimming took 6 bases from V and 0 from J, leaving 12 bases between them. In germline, CDR1 is SNHLY, CDR2 FYNNEI. The CDR3 sequence is CASSVDIRSGNTIYF. CDR3 DNA sequence: TGTGCCAGCAGCGTGGACATACGCTCTGGAAACACCATATATTTT.

The V call is TRBV7-2, the J call TRBJ2-3; D not resolved. Trimming took off 3 bases at V and 1 base at J, with 11 bases between the two ends. Per germline, CDR1 SGHTA and CDR2 FQGNSA. The CDR3 is 15 amino acids. The CDR3, as DNA: TGTGCCAGCAGCTTTCATCCAGGAGGCACAGATACGCAGTATTTT. Protein: CASSFHPGGTDTQYF.

The J gene is TRBJ1-2, the V gene TRBV3-1 (or the pseudogene TRBV3-2); D may be TRBD1 (5 bases). V lost 8 bases to trimming and J lost 7 bases, with 20 bases between them. CDR1 is LGHDT and CDR2 is YNNKEL in the germline V gene (reference sequence). The CDR3 is made up of 14 amino acids. In DNA, the CDR3 is TGTGCCAGCTCCAAAGTGAATGGGGGTCCTGGCTACACCTTC. It encodes CASSKVNGGPGYTF.

The chain is built from TRBV6-2 or TRBV6-3 and TRBJ2-3; 7 positions agree with TRBD2. The CDR3 has 18 amino acids. Per the germline V gene, CDR1 is MNHEY and CDR2 is SVGEGT. Trimming took 6 bases from V and 1 from J; bases not matched to a gene: 16. CDR3 sequence reads: CASSPPTRTSRGTDTQYF. The CDR3 DNA is TGTGCCAGCAGCCCTCCGACCAGGACTAGTCGGGGCACAGATACGCAGTATTTT.

The chain employs TRBV6-1 and TRBJ1-5; 10 positions agree with TRBD1. Unmatched junction bases numbered 9, after V lost 3 bases and J lost 7 bases. The CDR3 is made up of 16 amino acids. Germline V gives CDR1 MNHNS, CDR2 SASEGT. The CDR3 here is CASSDLGTGVRQPQHF. CDR3 DNA: TGTGCCAGCAGTGATCTGGGGACAGGGGTTCGACAGCCCCAGCATTTT.

V gene TRBV14 combines with J gene TRBJ2-3, with D unresolved. The CDR3 length is 13 residues. Trimming took off 1 base at V and 6 bases at J, with 8 bases between the two ends. Germline CDR1 and CDR2: SGHDN and FVKESK. The CDR3: CASSQVAGDTQYF. The CDR3 coding sequence is TGTGCCAGCAGCCAAGTAGCCGGGGATACGCAGTATTTT.

The rearrangement links TRBV14 to TRBJ2-7; 7 nucleotides line up with TRBD2. Germline CDR1 and CDR2: SGHDN and FVKESK. Unmatched junction bases numbered 6, after V lost 2 bases and J lost 2 bases. CDR3 size: 15 residues. The CDR3, as DNA: TGTGCCAGCAGCCAACTAGGGAGGGAGACCTACGAGCAGTACTTC. It codes for CASSQLGRETYEQYF.

The chain links TRBV10-1 to TRBJ1-5; D uncertain. Trimming shortened V by 8 bases and J by 0 bases, and 17 bases separated the two germline ends. The V gene's germline CDR1 is WNHNN and CDR2 SYGVQD (reference sequence). The CDR3 loop spans 16 amino acids. The CDR3 is CASFPGGCPSNQPQHF. The CDR3 bases are TGCGCCAGCTTCCCAGGAGGGTGTCCTAGCAATCAGCCCCAGCATTTT.

The chain recombines TRBV11-2 with TRBJ1-1; no reliable D call. This CDR3 region has 16 residues. V was trimmed by 1 base and J by 2 bases, leaving 14 bases between them. CDR1 and CDR2 (germline): SGHAT, FQNNGV. The CDR3 reads CASSLGQFGVNTEAFF. DNA of the CDR3: TGTGCCAGCAGCTTAGGTCAGTTCGGGGTTAACACTGAAGCTTTCTTT.

The rearrangement links TRBV4-3 to TRBJ1-2; 8 nucleotides match TRBD1. The CDR3 extends over 17 amino acids. V shed 1 base and J 7 bases; nucleotides not matched to a gene: 14. Germline CDR1 reads LGHNA; CDR2 reads YSLEER. CDR3 region: CASSQGAGGHLPFGYTF. CDR3 nucleotides: TGCGCCAGCAGCCAAGGGGCAGGGGGCCATCTTCCTTTTGGCTACACCTTC.

The chain joins TRBV27 to TRBJ1-2; a weak D match, TRBD1 (6 bases). The CDR3 is 14 amino acids. Germline V CDR1 and CDR2: MNHEY, SMNVEV (reference sequence). Between the trimmed V and J ends, which lost 5 bases and 5 bases, there was a span of 15 bases. For the CDR3, the DNA is TGTGCCAGCAGTCCTCAGGGGAGGCCGTATGGCTACACCTTC. As protein: CASSPQGRPYGYTF.

The chain carries TRBV5-5 and TRBJ1-5; no reliable D call. Trimming took off 1 base at V and 4 bases at J, with 12 bases between the two ends. Germline values: CDR1 SGHKS, CDR2 YYEKEE (reference sequence). The CDR3 contains 15 residues. This chain's CDR3 is CASSLTEARNQPQHF. The CDR3 nucleotides read TGTGCCAGCAGCTTGACTGAGGCAAGAAATCAGCCCCAGCATTTT. Using reference TRBV5-5 and TRBJ1-5 for the parts outside the CDR3, the full variable domain is DAGVTQSPTHLIKTRGQQVTLRCSPISGHKSVSWYQQVLGQGPQFIFQYYEKEERGRGNFPDRFSARQFPNYSSELNVNALLLGDSALYLCASSLTEARNQPQHFGDGTRLSIL.

J is TRBJ1-6 and V is TRBV7-9, with a tentative D call TRBD1 (5 bases). The V gene lost 1 base and the J gene lost 2 bases, with 6 bases spanning the gap. Looked up from germline, CDR1 is SEHNR and CDR2 is FQNEAQ (reference sequence). CDR3 length equals 15 residues. The chain's CDR3 is CASSLGGAYNSPLHF. CDR3 in DNA: TGTGCCAGCAGCTTAGGGGGCGCCTATAATTCACCCCTCCACTTT.

The chain combines TRBV7-9 with TRBJ2-3; D might be TRBD1 (5 bases). The V and J ends lost 1 base and 1 base respectively, with 12 bases between them. Per the germline V gene, CDR1 is SEHNR and CDR2 is FQNEAQ (reference sequence). This CDR3 spans 16 amino acids. CDR3 DNA sequence: TGTGCCAGCAGCTTAGAGGGGTTAGGGGGCACAGATACGCAGTATTTT. Translation: CASSLEGLGGTDTQYF.

The chain is built from TRBV6-6 and TRBJ1-2; tentatively, D is TRBD1 (6 bases). The CDR3 runs to 13 residues. The V and J ends lost 8 bases and 3 bases respectively, with 13 bases between them. CDR1 and CDR2 (germline): MNHNY, SVGAGI (reference sequence). The CDR3 nucleotides are TGTGCCAGCGAACAGGGTGAGCACTATGGCTACACCTTC. It is translated as CASEQGEHYGYTF.

The V and J genes are TRBV18 and TRBJ1-1; 8 nucleotides agree with TRBD1. The CDR3 length is 15 residues. Germline V lookup: CDR1 KGHSH, CDR2 LQKENI. Germline trimming cut 2 bases from V and 3 bases from J; bases unmatched to any gene: 5. The CDR3 nucleotides are TGTGCCAGCTCACCAACAAGGACAGGGTACACTGAAGCTTTCTTT. The encoded protein is CASSPTRTGYTEAFF.

The chain has TRBV4-2 and TRBJ2-7, with 11 bases aligning to TRBD2. The CDR3 length is 16 residues. The trim removed 3 bases at V and 3 bases at J, leaving 7 bases unmatched. Germline V gives CDR1 LGHNA, CDR2 YNFKEQ. The DNA for the CDR3 is TGTGCCAGCAGCCAGGGCACTAGCGGGGGCATCTACGAGCAGTACTTC. It translates to CASSQGTSGGIYEQYF.

J is TRBJ2-7 and V is TRBV5-6; D is perhaps TRBD2 (6 bases). This CDR3 has 12 residues. Germline values: CDR1 SGHDT, CDR2 YYEEEE. V gave up 0 bases and J gave up 7 bases, with 8 bases separating them. CDR3 coding DNA: TGTGCCAGCAGCTTGGGGGCGGGGGAGCAGTACTTC. Protein: CASSLGAGEQYF. The whole variable domain, remainder taken from reference TRBV5-6 and TRBJ2-7, is DAGVTQSPTHLIKTRGQQVTLRCSPKSGHDTVSWYQQALGQGPQFIFQYYEEEERQRGNFPDRFSGHQFPNYSSELNVNALLLGDSALYLCASSLGAGEQYFGPGTRLTVT.

The V gene is TRBV11-3, the J gene TRBJ1-4, with a tentative D call TRBD1 (6 bases). The ends were cut back, 4 bases at V and 1 base at J, with 13 bases in the middle. This CDR3 is 16 amino acids long. Germline values: CDR1 SGHNT, CDR2 YENEEA. The CDR3 loop reads CASSSRSQGTNEKLFF. The CDR3 nucleotides are TGTGCCAGCAGCTCCCGTTCACAGGGAACTAATGAAAAACTGTTTTTT.

J is TRBJ2-3 and V is TRBV2; D remains ambiguous. V lost 6 bases to trimming and J lost 7 bases, with 8 bases between them. Germline CDR1 is SNHLY and CDR2 is FYNNEI. The length of the CDR3 is 11 residues. The CDR3, as DNA: TGTGCCAGCAGGGTAGCTAATACGCAGTATTTT. Protein: CASRVANTQYF.

J is TRBJ1-1 and V is TRBV2, with TRBD1 identical over 8 bases. The CDR3 consists of 14 residues. Germline CDR1 is SNHLY and CDR2 is FYNNEI. V shed 7 bases and J 3 bases; nucleotides not matched to a gene: 7. The CDR3 DNA follows: TGTGCCAGCAATCCGGGACAGGTCGACACTGAAGCTTTCTTT. It translates to CASNPGQVDTEAFF.

In this sample, this clone turned up once. The CDR3 sequence: CASSSGYYEQYF. The CDR3, as DNA: TGTGCCAGCAGCTCGGGATACTACGAGCAGTACTTC. The rearrangement joins TRBV7-9 to TRBJ2-7, with a tentative D call TRBD2 (5 bases). CDR3 size: 12 residues. Germline V gene lookup returns CDR1 SEHNR and CDR2 FQNEAQ (reference sequence). The V end lost 4 bases, the J end lost 3 bases, and 7 bases lay between the germline ends.

The chain joins TRBV5-4 to TRBJ2-3; 7 bases line up with TRBD2. CDR1 SGHNT and CDR2 YYREEE come from the germline V gene (reference sequence). This CDR3 spans 18 amino acids. J was trimmed by 3 bases and V by 5 bases; bases with no gene match: 18. Written as DNA, the CDR3 is TGTGCCAGCAGGGCGTACGGCCGGGCGGGGGTGGTGACAGATACGCAGTATTTT. Its translation: CASRAYGRAGVVTDTQYF.

J is TRBJ1-4 and V is TRBV7-9; no clear D. Looked up from germline, CDR1 is SEHNR and CDR2 is FQNEAQ (reference sequence). V was cut by 4 bases and J by 8 bases, with 11 bases left in between. The CDR3 is 13 amino acids. CDR3 sequence: CASSSERVEKLFF. The CDR3 coding sequence is TGTGCCAGCAGCTCGGAAAGGGTAGAAAAACTGTTTTTT. Using reference TRBV7-9 and TRBJ1-4 for the parts outside the CDR3, the full variable domain is DTGVSQNPRHKITKRGQNVTFRCDPISEHNRLYWYRQTLGQGPEFLTYFQNEAQLEKSRLLSDRFSAERPKGSFSTLEIQRTEQGDSAMYLCASSSERVEKLFFGSGTQLSVL.

The sample holds a few counts of this clone. The rearrangement joins TRBV15 to TRBJ2-3; D is perhaps TRBD1 or TRBD2 (6 bases each). The V and J ends lost 8 bases and 6 bases respectively, with 18 bases between them. Germline V CDR1 and CDR2: LNHNV, YYDKDF (reference sequence). The CDR3 is 14 amino acids. The CDR3 bases are TGTGCCACCCAAATAGGGGGGCAAGCGGATACGCAGTATTTT. It codes for CATQIGGQADTQYF.

The chain combines TRBV28 with TRBJ2-1; 7 bases map to TRBD2. The CDR3 sequence is 14 residues long. Germline loops: CDR1 MDHEN, CDR2 SYDVKM. V gave up 3 bases and J gave up 3 bases; unmatched junction bases: 2. For the CDR3, the DNA is TGTGCCAGCAGTTTGGGAGGGAACTACAATGAGCAGTTCTTC. The encoded protein is CASSLGGNYNEQFF.